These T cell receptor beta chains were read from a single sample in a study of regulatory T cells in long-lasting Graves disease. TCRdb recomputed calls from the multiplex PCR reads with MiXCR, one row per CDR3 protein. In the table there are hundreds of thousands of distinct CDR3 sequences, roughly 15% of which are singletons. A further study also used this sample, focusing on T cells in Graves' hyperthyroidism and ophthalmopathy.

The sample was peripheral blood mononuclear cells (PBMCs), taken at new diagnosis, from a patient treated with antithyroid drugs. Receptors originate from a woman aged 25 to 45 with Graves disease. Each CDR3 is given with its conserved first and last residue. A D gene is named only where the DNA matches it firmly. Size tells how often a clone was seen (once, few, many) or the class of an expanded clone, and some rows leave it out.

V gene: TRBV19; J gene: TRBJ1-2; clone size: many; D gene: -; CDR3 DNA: TGTGCCAGTAGTATCCAGGGGAGTGGCTACACCTTC; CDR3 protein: CASSIQGSGYTF
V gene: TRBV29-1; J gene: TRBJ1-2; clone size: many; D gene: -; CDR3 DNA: TGCAGCGTTGAAGATCTGGGTGGGTTGCCTGTGAACTATGGCTACACCTTC; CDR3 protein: CSVEDLGGLPVNYGYTF
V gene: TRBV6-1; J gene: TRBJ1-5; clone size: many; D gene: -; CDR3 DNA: TGTGCCAGCAATCTAAAGGCCGGCCAGCCCCAGCATTTT; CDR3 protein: CASNLKAGQPQHF
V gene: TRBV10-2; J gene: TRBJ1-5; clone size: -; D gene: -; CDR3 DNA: TGCGCCAGCAGACAGAGGGGGCCCCAGCATTTT; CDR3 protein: CASRQRGPQHF
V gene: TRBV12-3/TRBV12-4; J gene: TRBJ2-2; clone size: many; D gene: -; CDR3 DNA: TGTGCCAGCACCCCCGGATGGGGGGCCCCTAACACCGGGGAGCTGTTTTTT; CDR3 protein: CASTPGWGAPNTGELFF
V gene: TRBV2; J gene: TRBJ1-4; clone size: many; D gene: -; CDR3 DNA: TGTGCCAGCAGTGTAGGGGTCAATGAAAAACTGTTTTTT; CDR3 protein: CASSVGVNEKLFF
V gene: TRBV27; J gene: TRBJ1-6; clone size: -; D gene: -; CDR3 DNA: TGTGCCAGCAGGCGCTCGACAGTATATAATTCACCCCTCCACTTT; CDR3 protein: CASRRSTVYNSPLHF
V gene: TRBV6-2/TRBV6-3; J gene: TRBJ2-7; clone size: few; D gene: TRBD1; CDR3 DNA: TGTGCCAGCAGTGAGACCGGGACAGGGGGCGCCGAGCAGTACTTC; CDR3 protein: CASSETGTGGAEQYF
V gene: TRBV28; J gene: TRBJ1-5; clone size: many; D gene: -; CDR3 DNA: TGTGCCAGCAGGGCTCCGGATCGAAAGAGCCAGCCCCAGCATTTT; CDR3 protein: CASRAPDRKSQPQHF
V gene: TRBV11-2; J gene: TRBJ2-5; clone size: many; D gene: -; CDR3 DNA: TGTGCCAGCAGCCCTATCTCGGGGGCGAAGGGCACCCAGTACTTC; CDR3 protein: CASSPISGAKGTQYF
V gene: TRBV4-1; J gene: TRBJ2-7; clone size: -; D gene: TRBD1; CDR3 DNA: TGCGCCAGTCGGCAAACAGGGGGGCCGGCCTACGAGCAGTATTTC; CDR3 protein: CASRQTGGPAYEQYF
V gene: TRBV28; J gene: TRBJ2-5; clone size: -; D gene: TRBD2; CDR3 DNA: TGTGCCAGCAGTTTTGGCGGGGGGAGAGGACTAGACCAAGAGACCCAGTACTTC; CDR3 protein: CASSFGGGRGLDQETQYF
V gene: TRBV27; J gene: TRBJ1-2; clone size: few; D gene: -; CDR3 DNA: TGTGCCAGCAGTTCTCTAACAGGGCTTGACTATGGCTACACCTTC; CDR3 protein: CASSSLTGLDYGYTF
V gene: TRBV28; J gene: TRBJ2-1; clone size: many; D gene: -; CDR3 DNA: TGTGCCAGCACCCCAGCGGGTACTGATGTAGGTGAGCAGTTCTTC; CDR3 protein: CASTPAGTDVGEQFF
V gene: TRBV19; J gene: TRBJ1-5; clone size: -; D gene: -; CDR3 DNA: TGTGCCAGTAGTATAGGTTTGGGTCCCTATAGCAATCAGCCCCAGCATTTT; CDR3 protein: CASSIGLGPYSNQPQHF